Shown below are 25 T cell receptor beta chains from a single sample sequenced in a study of shared T cell receptors in the human thymus. Data came from immunoSEQ multiplex PCR; TCRdb stores just in-frame clones and leaves some out. The sample comprises some 700,000 clones, 80% to 90% of which are singletons, and around 0.01% rests with the top ten. These records were also assigned to another study, of human thymus T cells.

The specimen was thymocytes. The receptors originated from a girl less than two years old with a congenital heart defect.

The DNA for the CDR3 is TGTGCCAGCAGCTTAGTCCACAGGGGGAGAGATACGCAGTATTTT. It specifies CASSLVHRGRDTQYF. The chain is built from TRBV7-9 and TRBJ2-3, with TRBD1 matching 8 bases. The CDR3 totals 15 residues. Germline V lookup: CDR1 SEHNR, CDR2 FQNEAQ (reference sequence). With V trimmed by 1 base and J by 5 bases, 5 bases remained unmatched.

This clone was counted a single time. The chain employs TRBV5-6 and TRBJ1-6; tentative D call: TRBD1 (6 bases). Germline CDR1 and CDR2: SGHDT and YYEEEE. This CDR3 has 19 residues. V gave up 3 bases and J gave up 6 bases, with 25 bases separating them. DNA for the CDR3: TGTGCCAGCAGCTCCGATAAGATACAGGGCGTCCAGAGTAATTCACCCCTCCACTTT. Residues: CASSSDKIQGVQSNSPLHF.

This clone was observed a handful of times. The chain is built from TRBV7-2 and TRBJ2-7, with D tentatively TRBD1 (6 bases). With 4 bases removed from V and 1 base from J, the gap between germline ends came to 23 bases. The CDR3 length is 18 residues. Germline V lookup: CDR1 SGHTA, CDR2 FQGNSA. The CDR3 region is CASSSTGHLPHGSYEQYF. CDR3 DNA sequence: TGTGCCAGCAGCTCGACAGGTCATTTACCCCATGGGTCCTACGAGCAGTACTTC.

The chain combines TRBV29-1 with TRBJ1-2; perhaps TRBD1 as D (6 bases). This CDR3 has 14 residues. Germline V gives CDR1 SQVTM, CDR2 ANQGSEA. V lost 7 bases, J lost 12 bases, and 27 bases lay in between. DNA for the CDR3: TGCAGCGCGCAACCCAACAGGGCCATACCTTGCCACACCTTC. Amino acid sequence: CSAQPNRAIPCHTF.

V and J are TRBV27 and TRBJ2-1; the D is unclear. V lost 2 bases and J 4 bases, leaving 6 bases between the germline ends. CDR1 MNHEY and CDR2 SMNVEV come from the germline V gene (reference sequence). The CDR3 has 13 residues. The CDR3 here is CASSLPRYNEQFF. The CDR3 DNA reads TGTGCCAGCAGTTTACCCAGATACAATGAGCAGTTCTTC.

The rearrangement joins TRBV5-1 to TRBJ2-5; 11 nucleotides line up with TRBD2. The V gene's germline CDR1 is SGHRS and CDR2 YFSETQ. The CDR3 runs to 14 residues. J gave up 1 base and V 9 bases, and 5 bases lay outside the gene matches. The CDR3 is CATGTSGLQETQYF. The CDR3 DNA reads TGCGCCACCGGGACTAGCGGCCTCCAAGAGACCCAGTACTTC.

This chain connects TRBV6-4 to TRBJ2-2; 11 bases are a match to TRBD1. Trimming removed 5 bases from V and 7 bases from J; junction bases left unmatched: 6. Germline V gives CDR1 MRHNA, CDR2 SNTAGT. The CDR3 sequence is 15 residues long. The CDR3 is CASSTGTGGYGELFF. CDR3 DNA: TGTGCCAGCAGTACCGGGACAGGGGGTTACGGGGAGCTGTTTTTT.

The chain combines TRBV27 with TRBJ2-2; D gene unclear. V lost 2 bases to trimming and J lost 4 bases, with 5 bases between them. The CDR3 contains 13 residues. CDR1 is MNHEY, CDR2 SMNVEV, per germline (reference sequence). Here the CDR3 DNA reads TGTGCCAGCAGTTTAAGGAGCACCGGGGAGCTGTTTTTT. It specifies CASSLRSTGELFF.

V gene TRBV10-1 combines with J gene TRBJ1-6; the D gene is possibly TRBD1 (6 bases). The CDR3 runs 16 residues. Germline CDR1 reads WNHNN; CDR2 reads SYGVQD (reference sequence). V lost 2 bases to trimming and J lost 9 bases, with 17 bases between them. The CDR3 is CASSENGTSRRSPLHF. The CDR3 DNA reads as TGCGCCAGCAGTGAGAACGGGACATCTCGGCGTTCACCCCTCCACTTT.

The chain couples TRBV4-1 to TRBJ2-1; tentatively, D is TRBD1 (6 bases). CDR3 length: 14 amino acids. V lost 1 base to trimming and J lost 7 bases, with 11 bases between them. Germline V CDR1 and CDR2: MGHRA, YSYEKL. The CDR3 spells CASSQVRGSNEQFF. DNA for the CDR3: TGCGCCAGCAGCCAAGTTAGGGGGTCTAATGAGCAGTTCTTC.

This sequence joins TRBV12-5 and TRBJ1-5; possibly TRBD1 for D (6 bases). The germline V gene has CDR1 LGHNT and CDR2 FRNRAP. Deletions cut 5 bases from V and 5 bases from J, with 22 bases between. The CDR3 spans 17 residues. The CDR3 DNA reads TGTGCTAGTGGTCAACGACAGGAAAGAGGCGCACATCAGCCCCAGCATTTT. Translating it yields CASGQRQERGAHQPQHF. The whole variable domain, remainder taken from reference TRBV12-5 and TRBJ1-5, is DARVTQTPRHKVTEMGQEVTMRCQPILGHNTVFWYRQTMMQGLELLAYFRNRAPLDDSGMPKDRFSAEMPDATLATLKIQPSEPRDSAVYFCASGQRQERGAHQPQHFGDGTRLSIL.

This clone was found a few times. J is TRBJ1-1 and V is TRBV30, with 11 bases identical to TRBD1. Germline-derived CDR1 and CDR2 are GTSNPN and SVGIG (reference sequence). V was clipped by 4 bases and J by 7 bases; unmatched bases: 11. The length of the CDR3 is 15 residues. The CDR3 nucleotides are TGTGCCTGGAACAATTCGGACAGGGGGCGAAGTGAAGCTTTCTTT. This codes for CAWNNSDRGRSEAFF.

This clone has a handful of counts. V and J are TRBV12-2 and TRBJ1-1; the DNA was not used to check the table's D call, TRBD1. TRBV12-2 is described as a pseudogene. There are 17 residues in the CDR3. The CDR3 DNA follows: TGTGCAAGTCGCTTAGAGTCAGGGGCCTCGTCGAACACTGAAGCTTTCTTT. As protein: CASRLESGASSNTEAFF.

The genes are TRBV29-1 and TRBJ1-2; 7 bases map to TRBD1. Germline V gene lookup returns CDR1 SQVTM and CDR2 ANQGSEA. The V segment lost 7 bases and the J segment 4 bases; nucleotides outside the gene matches: 3. This CDR3 comprises 11 residues. CDR3 in amino acids: CSGGTVYGYTF. The CDR3 bases are TGCAGCGGAGGGACAGTCTATGGCTACACCTTC. Looking up the rest from reference TRBV29-1 and TRBJ1-2 gives the full variable domain: SAVISQKPSRDICQRGTSLTIQCQVDSQVTMMFWYRQQPGQSLTLIATANQGSEATYESGFVIDKFPISRPNLTFSTLTVSNMSPEDSSIYLCSGGTVYGYTFGSGTRLTVV.

The chain links TRBV7-6 to TRBJ1-6, with no clear D. This CDR3 comprises 19 residues. The germline gives CDR1 SGHVS, CDR2 FNYEAQ. The V end lost 1 base, the J end lost 5 bases, and 21 bases lay between the germline ends. The CDR3 DNA reads as TGTGCCAGCAGCTTAGTATTGGTCGGTCCGGGATCGGATAATTCACCCCTCCACTTT. Its protein product is CASSLVLVGPGSDNSPLHF.

Only a few counts were recorded for this clone. V gene TRBV10-3 combines with J gene TRBJ1-1; TRBD1 matches 8 bases. Germline loops: CDR1 ENHRY, CDR2 SYGVKD. This CDR3 has 15 residues. V lost 6 bases and J lost 1; bases outside the gene matches: 7. The CDR3 is CAIRPDRGGNTEAFF. The CDR3 region has the DNA TGTGCCATCAGGCCTGACAGGGGTGGGAACACTGAAGCTTTCTTT.

This clone came up a few times. V and J are TRBV10-3 and TRBJ1-6; 11 bases map to TRBD1. This CDR3 contains 15 residues. V dropped 3 bases and J dropped 9; count of bases not matched to a gene: 4. Germline loops: CDR1 ENHRY, CDR2 SYGVKD. CDR3 in amino acids: CAISEGGTGGSPLHF. CDR3 DNA sequence: TGTGCCATCAGTGAAGGGGGGACAGGGGGTTCACCCCTCCACTTT.

The chain couples TRBV18 to TRBJ1-2; a weak D match, TRBD1 (5 bases). This CDR3 has 16 amino acids. Germline lookup yields CDR1 KGHSH and CDR2 LQKENI. Trimming removed 2 bases from V and 0 bases from J, with 13 bases in between. CDR3 nucleotides: TGTGCCAGCTCACCAGTGGGTGCGACAGCTAACTATGGCTACACCTTC. This encodes CASSPVGATANYGYTF.

The chain uses TRBV7-9 and TRBJ2-5; tentatively, D is TRBD1 (6 bases). This CDR3 has 16 amino acids. V gave up 4 bases and J gave up 1 base, with 16 bases separating them. Per the germline V gene, CDR1 is SEHNR and CDR2 is FQNEAQ (reference sequence). DNA of the CDR3: TGTGCCAGCAGCTCGCCCCCGGGACAAGCCCAAGAGACCCAGTACTTC. Amino acids: CASSSPPGQAQETQYF.

The V gene is TRBV4-1, the J gene TRBJ1-6, with D uncertain. CDR3 length equals 16 residues. The germline V gene encodes CDR1 MGHRA and CDR2 YSYEKL. Trimming cost V 1 base and J 11 bases, with 18 bases left between them. CDR3 coding DNA: TGCGCCAGCAGCCAAGGGTTAGTAGGGAGAACAACACCCCTCCACTTT. Encoded protein: CASSQGLVGRTTPLHF.

The rearrangement joins TRBV2 to TRBJ1-6, with 7 bases identical to TRBD1. With V trimmed by 7 bases and J by 14 bases, 17 bases remained unmatched. The CDR3 is 15 residues long. The V gene's germline CDR1 is SNHLY and CDR2 FYNNEI. CDR3 coding DNA: TGTGCCAGCACCCGAAGGGGGCCTCCGGAAGTCACCCTCCACTTT. It yields the protein CASTRRGPPEVTLHF.

The chain joins TRBV27 to TRBJ1-6, with D possibly matching TRBD1 (5 bases). Germline V CDR1 and CDR2: MNHEY, SMNVEV (reference sequence). The V end lost 4 bases, the J end lost 1 base, and 17 bases lay between the germline ends. The CDR3 extends over 18 amino acids. The CDR3 protein is CASSYLYTQGSYNSPLHF. CDR3 sequence (DNA): TGTGCCAGCAGTTACCTCTACACCCAGGGTTCCTATAATTCACCCCTCCACTTT.

This clone occurred a few times. V is TRBV4-1 and J is TRBJ1-1; maybe TRBD1 (5 bases). With 1 base removed from V and 1 base from J, the gap between germline ends came to 10 bases. CDR1 and CDR2 from the germline V gene are MGHRA and YSYEKL. The CDR3 loop spans 15 amino acids. CDR3 region: CASSQVRGKNTEAFF. The CDR3 DNA follows: TGCGCCAGCAGCCAAGTGCGGGGGAAGAACACTGAAGCTTTCTTT.

The rearrangement links TRBV28 to TRBJ1-3; 8 bases line up with TRBD1. In germline, CDR1 is MDHEN, CDR2 SYDVKM. This CDR3 is 14 amino acids long. Losses at the gene ends were 6 bases for V and 7 bases for J; bases not matched to a gene: 8. CDR3 sequence (DNA): TGTGCCAGCAGCTACATGACAGGGGCCAACACCATATATTTT. As protein: CASSYMTGANTIYF.

J is TRBJ1-2 and V is TRBV6-5, with 8 bases fitting TRBD1. Germline-derived CDR1 and CDR2 are MNHEY and SVGAGI. Trimming took 2 bases from V and 3 from J; bases not matched to a gene: 5. The CDR3 covers 15 residues. CDR3 protein: CASSYLPGGYYGYTF. CDR3 nucleotides: TGTGCCAGCAGTTACCTTCCAGGGGGCTACTATGGCTACACCTTC.